These 8 T cell receptor beta chains were all obtained from the same sample, sequenced in a study of shared clonotypes between healthy human individuals. Assay used: immunoSEQ multiplex PCR; TCRdb lists only in-frame clones, some missing. The data show over 700,000 clones, with roughly 72% seen just once and approximately 2% held by the top ten. Material for sequencing was memory CD4+ T cells sorted from blood. This sample's subset: CD45RA-negative fraction. These receptors all stem from a woman aged 25-40 years in good health.

There are a few counts of this clone. This sample includes further DNA sequences coding for the same CDR3. The chain combines TRBV14 with TRBJ1-1; D might be TRBD1 (6 bases). V was trimmed by 3 bases and J by 7 bases, leaving 15 bases between them. Germline V CDR1 and CDR2: SGHDN, FVKESK. The CDR3 is 14 amino acids. DNA for the CDR3: TGTGCCAGCAGCCAGATCTTTGAGACAGGTGAAGCTTTCTTT. Its translation is CASSQIFETGEAFF.

The V gene is TRBV18, the J gene TRBJ1-2, with D unclear. V dropped 3 bases and J dropped 7 bases, with 12 bases sitting between them. CDR3 size: 13 residues. Germline V gene data show CDR1 as KGHSH and CDR2 as LQKENI. CDR3 region: CASSPRATFGYTF. The CDR3 DNA is TGTGCCAGCTCACCCCGGGCGACCTTTGGCTACACCTTC.

The genes are TRBV5-1 and TRBJ2-2; possibly TRBD1 for D (6 bases). Germline V lookup: CDR1 SGHRS, CDR2 YFSETQ. V lost 3 bases to trimming and J lost 5 bases, with 14 bases between them. The CDR3 length is 15 residues. The CDR3: CASSSIVGGTGELFF. DNA of the CDR3: TGCGCCAGCAGCTCGATAGTAGGGGGAACCGGGGAGCTGTTTTTT.

This clone was detected a few times. The V call is TRBV5-1, the J call TRBJ2-2, with unresolved D. The CDR3 runs 14 residues. The V end was cut by 0 bases, the J end by 7 bases, with 10 bases between. Germline CDR1 reads SGHRS; CDR2 reads YFSETQ. The DNA for the CDR3 is TGCGCCAGCAGCTTGGCCGAGATTTTCGGGGAGCTGTTTTTT. Amino acid sequence: CASSLAEIFGELFF.

V usage is TRBV7-8 and J usage is TRBJ2-5, with D possibly matching TRBD2 (6 bases). The CDR3 is 17 amino acids. The V and J ends lost 5 bases and 5 bases respectively, with 24 bases between them. CDR1 is SGHVS, CDR2 FQNEAQ, per germline. CDR3 nucleotide sequence: TGTGCCAGCAGCCCAACTGGGAGTAGCCCTGGGAGGGAGACCCAGTACTTC. As protein: CASSPTGSSPGRETQYF.

V is TRBV5-1 and J is TRBJ2-1; D is perhaps TRBD1 (5 bases). CDR3 length: 15 residues. The V end was cut by 5 bases, the J end by 6 bases, with 18 bases between. Germline CDR1 reads SGHRS; CDR2 reads YFSETQ. CDR3 nucleotides: TGCGCCAGCAGATTGTCAGGGTTCTTAGCCAATGAGCAGTTCTTC. Encoded protein: CASRLSGFLANEQFF.

J is TRBJ2-1 and V is TRBV2; 10 bases agree with TRBD1. Trimming took 0 bases from V and 2 from J; bases not matched to a gene: 4. Germline lookup yields CDR1 SNHLY and CDR2 FYNNEI. This CDR3 region has 17 residues. Here the CDR3 DNA reads TGTGCCAGCAGTGAAGCGCTTGGGACAGGGGCCTACAATGAGCAGTTCTTC. Translating gives CASSEALGTGAYNEQFF.

The J gene is TRBJ2-1, the V gene TRBV18; the D call may be TRBD1 or TRBD2 (5 bases each). The CDR3 contains 16 residues. CDR1 is KGHSH, CDR2 LQKENI, per germline. Trimming took 0 bases from V and 5 from J, leaving 14 bases between them. The CDR3 DNA sequence: TGTGCCAGCTCACCACCGTCTTTTCGAGGGGACAATGAGCAGTTCTTC. This gives the protein CASSPPSFRGDNEQFF.